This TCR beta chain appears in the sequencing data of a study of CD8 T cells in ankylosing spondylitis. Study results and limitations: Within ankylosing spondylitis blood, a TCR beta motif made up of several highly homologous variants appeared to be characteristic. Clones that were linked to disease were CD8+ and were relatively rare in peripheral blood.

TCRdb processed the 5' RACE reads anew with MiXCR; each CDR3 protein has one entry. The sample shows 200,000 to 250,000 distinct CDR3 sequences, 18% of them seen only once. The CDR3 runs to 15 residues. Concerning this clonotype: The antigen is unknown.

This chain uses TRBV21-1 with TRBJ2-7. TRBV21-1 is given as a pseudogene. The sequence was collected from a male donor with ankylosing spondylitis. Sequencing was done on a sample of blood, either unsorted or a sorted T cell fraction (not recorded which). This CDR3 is CASRFRQISSYEQYF. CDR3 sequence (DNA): TGTGCCAGCAGGTTCAGACAAATTAGCTCCTACGAGCAGTACTTC.